This T cell receptor beta chain was found in a study of CD8 T cells in ankylosing spondylitis (dated by TCRdb to 2015 to 2018). About the investigation overall: The study set out to find disease-linked TCR variants by profiling T cell receptor beta repertoires in ankylosing spondylitis patients and healthy donors. The whole study cohort included under 140 healthy donors and 25 ankylosing spondylitis patients. Peripheral blood was sampled, and synovial fluid was also collected from ankylosing spondylitis patients. Summary of the overall study and its limitations: Some motif variants were previously reported in synovial fluid and blood of reactive arthritis patients, suggesting common disease-initiation mechanisms. Blood from ankylosing spondylitis patients appeared to be characterized by a TCR beta motif made up of several highly homologous amino acid variants. Significant enrichment of the disease-linked clones was reported in matched synovial fluid samples from ankylosing spondylitis patients. The disease-linked clones showed a CD8+ phenotype and occurred at relatively low frequencies in peripheral blood.

Worth noting for this clonotype: This receptor's antigen is unknown. No much larger clone is present one base from it, and per-base qualities are unavailable.

The reads were generated on an Illumina HiSeq 2500. Quantitative 5'-RACE with molecular barcodes was used to prepare TCR beta libraries. The paper's processing steps were these. Disease-linked TCR variants were identified with a new computational method built on a probabilistic model of VDJ rearrangement. TCRdb trimmed public reads at Q25 via fastp, called clones via MiXCR and kept in-frame beta chains. Under each unique CDR3 protein, matching rows form one entry showing the most common genes and DNA. The V and J calls come from TCRdb's annotation, not from the publication. Here the sample has about 340,000 distinct CDR3 sequences; roughly 15% occur a single time. The ten largest clones take up 1.1% of the sample. The sequence was collected from a male donor with ankylosing spondylitis or in good health (not recorded which). Sequencing was done on a sample of blood, either unsorted or a sorted T cell fraction (not recorded which).

The CDR3 in this case is CATRTQGNTGELFF. The DNA sequence reads TGCGCCACCAGGACCCAGGGGAACACCGGGGAGCTGTTTTTT. Here the chain combines TRBV10-2 and TRBJ2-2, with TRBD1 perhaps the D gene, on 5 matching bases. Trimming takes 10 bases from V and 1 base from J, and the germline ends sit 13 bases apart. Its CDR3 holds 14 amino acids, cysteine through phenylalanine. The DNA shown is the 42-base CDR3, in frame from base 1. CDR1 and CDR2 are read off the germline V gene as WSHSY and SAAADI.